The sequence of this TCR beta chain was determined in a study of blood T cell repertoires in COVID-19. TCRdb keeps only in-frame clones here, not all; method: immunoSEQ multiplex PCR. Of about 97,000 clones listed, 81% were seen once; the top ten hold around 4.5%. Germline CDR1 reads SGHAT; CDR2 reads FQNNGV. The CDR3 length is 13 residues. The germline V and J ends were trimmed by 2 bases and 10 bases, with 14 bases remaining between them. The receptor comes from a man in his 60s with acute or convalescent COVID-19. The chain recombines TRBV11-2 with TRBJ1-1; possible D gene TRBD1, 6 bases. The sequencing input was peripheral blood. The CDR3 DNA reads as TGTGCCAGCAGCTTAACTGTGCGGGGGCGAGCTTTCTTT. It specifies CASSLTVRGRAFF.